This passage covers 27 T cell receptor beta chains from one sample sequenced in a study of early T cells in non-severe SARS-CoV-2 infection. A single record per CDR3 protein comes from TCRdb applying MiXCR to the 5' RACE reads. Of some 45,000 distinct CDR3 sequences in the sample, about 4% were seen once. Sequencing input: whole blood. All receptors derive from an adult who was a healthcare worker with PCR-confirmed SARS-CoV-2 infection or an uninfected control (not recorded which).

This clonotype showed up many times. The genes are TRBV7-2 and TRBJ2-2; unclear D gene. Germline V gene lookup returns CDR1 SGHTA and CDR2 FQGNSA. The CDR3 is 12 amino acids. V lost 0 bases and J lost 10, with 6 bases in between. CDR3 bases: TGTGCCAGCAGCTTAGCAGCCTCGGAGCTGTTTTTT. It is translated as CASSLAASELFF.

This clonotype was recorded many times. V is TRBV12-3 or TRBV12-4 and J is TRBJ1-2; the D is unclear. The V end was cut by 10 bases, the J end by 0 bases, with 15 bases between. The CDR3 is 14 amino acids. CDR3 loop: CANQRWVANYGYTF. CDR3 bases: TGTGCCAACCAGCGGTGGGTCGCTAACTATGGCTACACCTTC.

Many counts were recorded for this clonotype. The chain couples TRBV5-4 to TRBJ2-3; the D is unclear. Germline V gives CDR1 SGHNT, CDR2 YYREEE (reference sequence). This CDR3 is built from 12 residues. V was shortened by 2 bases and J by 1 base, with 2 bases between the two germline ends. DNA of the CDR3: TGTGCCAGCAGCTTCGGCACAGATACGCAGTATTTT. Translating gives CASSFGTDTQYF.

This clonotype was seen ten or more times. CDR3 DNA sequence: TGTGCCAGCAGCTTAAATCCGGACGGGGAGCTGTTTTTT. Translated, it gives CASSLNPDGELFF. The V gene is TRBV7-2, the J gene TRBJ2-2; D remains ambiguous. Per the germline V gene, CDR1 is SGHTA and CDR2 is FQGNSA. Trimming shortened V by 2 bases and J by 7 bases, and 8 bases separated the two germline ends. The CDR3 has 13 amino acids. The full variable domain, its missing parts supplied by reference TRBV7-2 and TRBJ2-2, is GAGVSQSPSNKVTEKGKDVELRCDPISGHTALYWYRQSLGQGLEFLIYFQGNSAPDKSGLPSDRFSAERTGGSVSTLTIQRTQQEDSAVYLCASSLNPDGELFFGEGSRLTVL.

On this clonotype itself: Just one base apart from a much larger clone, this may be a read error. CDR3 loop: CSAWTGALSKNIQYF. The CDR3 nucleotides are TGCAGTGCCTGGACAGGGGCCTTGAGCAAAAACATTCAGTACTTC. The chain is built from TRBV20-1 and TRBJ2-4, with 9 bases aligning to TRBD1. V gave up 6 bases and J gave up 3 bases; unmatched junction bases: 9. This CDR3 is 15 amino acids long. Germline CDR1 is DFQATT and CDR2 is SNEGSKA (reference sequence).

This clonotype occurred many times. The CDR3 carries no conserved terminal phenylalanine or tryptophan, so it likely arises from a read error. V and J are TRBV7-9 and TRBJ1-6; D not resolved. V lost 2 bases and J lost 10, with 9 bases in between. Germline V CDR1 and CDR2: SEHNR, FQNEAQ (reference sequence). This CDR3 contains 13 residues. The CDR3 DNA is TGTGCCAGCAGCTTAACAAACAACTCACCCCTCCACCTT. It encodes CASSLTNNSPLHL.

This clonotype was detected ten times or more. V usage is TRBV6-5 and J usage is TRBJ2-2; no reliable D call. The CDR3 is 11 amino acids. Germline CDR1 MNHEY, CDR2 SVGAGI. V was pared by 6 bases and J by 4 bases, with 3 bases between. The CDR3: CASRTTGELFF. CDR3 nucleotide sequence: TGTGCCAGCAGGACCACCGGGGAGCTGTTTTTT.

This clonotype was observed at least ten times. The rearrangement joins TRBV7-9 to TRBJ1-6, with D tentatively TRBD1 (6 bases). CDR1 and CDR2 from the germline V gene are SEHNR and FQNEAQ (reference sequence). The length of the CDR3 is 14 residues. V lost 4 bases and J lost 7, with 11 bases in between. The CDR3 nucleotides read TGTGCCAGCAGCTCGGACAGTTGGAATTCACCCCTCCACTTT. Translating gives CASSSDSWNSPLHF.

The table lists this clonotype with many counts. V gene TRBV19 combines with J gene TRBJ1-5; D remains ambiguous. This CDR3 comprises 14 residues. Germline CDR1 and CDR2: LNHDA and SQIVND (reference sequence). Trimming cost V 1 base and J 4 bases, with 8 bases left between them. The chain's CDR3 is CASSIALGNQPQHF. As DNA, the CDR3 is TGTGCCAGTAGTATAGCACTAGGTAATCAGCCCCAGCATTTT. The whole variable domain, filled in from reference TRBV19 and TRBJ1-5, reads DGGITQSPKYLFRKEGQNVTLSCEQNLNHDAMYWYRQDPGQGLRLIYYSQIVNDFQKGDIAEGYSVSREKKESFPLTVTSAQKNPTAFYLCASSIALGNQPQHFGDGTRLSIL.

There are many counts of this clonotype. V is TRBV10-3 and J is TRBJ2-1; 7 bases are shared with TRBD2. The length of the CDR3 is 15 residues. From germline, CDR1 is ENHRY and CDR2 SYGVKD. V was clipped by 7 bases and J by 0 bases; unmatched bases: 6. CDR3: CAIKREESSYNEQFF. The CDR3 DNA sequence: TGTGCCATCAAACGGGAGGAGAGCTCCTACAATGAGCAGTTCTTC.

The CDR3 DNA reads as TGTGCCAGCAGCTTAACCCGAACCCAGGGGAAGGACTATGGCTACACCTTC. This sequence encodes CASSLTRTQGKDYGYTF. V usage is TRBV7-6 and J usage is TRBJ1-2; a possible D gene is TRBD1 (6 bases). CDR3 size: 17 residues. V was cut by 2 bases and J by 3 bases, with 19 bases left in between. Germline V CDR1 and CDR2: SGHVS, FNYEAQ.

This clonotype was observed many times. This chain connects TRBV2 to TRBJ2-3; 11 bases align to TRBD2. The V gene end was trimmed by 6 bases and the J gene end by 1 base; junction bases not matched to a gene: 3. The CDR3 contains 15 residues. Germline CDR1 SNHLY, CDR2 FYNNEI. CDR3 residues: CASRRLAGRTDTQYF. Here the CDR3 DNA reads TGTGCCAGCAGGAGACTAGCGGGACGCACAGATACGCAGTATTTT.

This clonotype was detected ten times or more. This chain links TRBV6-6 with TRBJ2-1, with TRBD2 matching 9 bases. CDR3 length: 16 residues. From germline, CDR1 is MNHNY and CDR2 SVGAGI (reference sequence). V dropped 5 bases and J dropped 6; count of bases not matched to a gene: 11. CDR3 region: CASSKIAGETGNEQFF. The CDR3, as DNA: TGTGCCAGCAGTAAAATAGCGGGAGAGACAGGCAATGAGCAGTTCTTC.

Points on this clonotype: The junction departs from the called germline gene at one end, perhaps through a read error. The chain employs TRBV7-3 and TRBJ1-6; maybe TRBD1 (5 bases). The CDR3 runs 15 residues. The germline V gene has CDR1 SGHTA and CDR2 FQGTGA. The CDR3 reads CVSSSTSGTGSPLHF. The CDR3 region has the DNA TGTGTCAGCAGCTCGACCTCCGGGACTGGTTCACCCCTCCACTTT.

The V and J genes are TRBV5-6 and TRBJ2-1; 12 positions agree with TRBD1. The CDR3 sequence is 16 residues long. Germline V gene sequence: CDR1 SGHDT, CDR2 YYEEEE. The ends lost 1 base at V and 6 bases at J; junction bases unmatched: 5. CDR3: CASSLSGTGGLNEQFF. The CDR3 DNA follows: TGTGCCAGCAGCTTGTCCGGGACAGGGGGCCTCAATGAGCAGTTCTTC.

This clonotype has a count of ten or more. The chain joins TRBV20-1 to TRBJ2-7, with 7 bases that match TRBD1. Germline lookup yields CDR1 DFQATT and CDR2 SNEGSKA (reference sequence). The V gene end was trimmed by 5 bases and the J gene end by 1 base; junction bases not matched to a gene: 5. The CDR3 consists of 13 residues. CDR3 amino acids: CSAYSGGSYEQYF. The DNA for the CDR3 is TGCAGTGCTTATTCAGGGGGTTCCTACGAGCAGTACTTC.

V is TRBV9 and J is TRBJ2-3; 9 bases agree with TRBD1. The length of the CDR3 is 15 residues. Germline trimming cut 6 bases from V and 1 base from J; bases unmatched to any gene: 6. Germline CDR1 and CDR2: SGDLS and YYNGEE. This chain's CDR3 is CASKCWDRGTDTQYF. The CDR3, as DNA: TGTGCCAGCAAATGCTGGGACAGGGGCACAGATACGCAGTATTTT.

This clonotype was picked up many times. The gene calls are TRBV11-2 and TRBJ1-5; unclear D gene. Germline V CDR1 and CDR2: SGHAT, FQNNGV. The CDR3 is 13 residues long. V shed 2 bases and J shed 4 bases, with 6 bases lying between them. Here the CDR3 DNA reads TGTGCCAGCAGCTTATCGGAGAATCAGCCCCAGCATTTT. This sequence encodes CASSLSENQPQHF.

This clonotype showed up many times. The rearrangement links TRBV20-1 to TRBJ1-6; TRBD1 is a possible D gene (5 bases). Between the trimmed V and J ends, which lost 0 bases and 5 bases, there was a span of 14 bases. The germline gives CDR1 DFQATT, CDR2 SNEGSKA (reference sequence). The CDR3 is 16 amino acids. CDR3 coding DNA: TGCAGTGCTAGAGATAGGGGTCTTGGGGATAATTCACCCCTCCACTTT. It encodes CSARDRGLGDNSPLHF.

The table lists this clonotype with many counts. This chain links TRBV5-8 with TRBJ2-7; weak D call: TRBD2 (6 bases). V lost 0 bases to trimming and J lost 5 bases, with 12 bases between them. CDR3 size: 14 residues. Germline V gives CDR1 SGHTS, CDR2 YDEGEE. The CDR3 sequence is CASSLGLVSDEQYF. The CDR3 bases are TGTGCCAGCAGCTTGGGACTAGTTAGCGACGAGCAGTACTTC.

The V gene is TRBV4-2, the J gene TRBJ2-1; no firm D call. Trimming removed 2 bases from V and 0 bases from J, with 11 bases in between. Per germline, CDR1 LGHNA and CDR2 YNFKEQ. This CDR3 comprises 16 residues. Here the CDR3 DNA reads TGTGCCAGCAGCCAAAGTCTGGAAAGCTCCTACAATGAGCAGTTCTTC. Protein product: CASSQSLESSYNEQFF.

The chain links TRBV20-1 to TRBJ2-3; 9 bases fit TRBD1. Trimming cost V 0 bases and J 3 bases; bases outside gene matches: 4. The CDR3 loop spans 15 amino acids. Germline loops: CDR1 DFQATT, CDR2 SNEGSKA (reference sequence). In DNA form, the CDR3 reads TGCAGTGCTAGAGAATCGACAGGGGGTACAGATACGCAGTATTTT. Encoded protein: CSARESTGGTDTQYF.

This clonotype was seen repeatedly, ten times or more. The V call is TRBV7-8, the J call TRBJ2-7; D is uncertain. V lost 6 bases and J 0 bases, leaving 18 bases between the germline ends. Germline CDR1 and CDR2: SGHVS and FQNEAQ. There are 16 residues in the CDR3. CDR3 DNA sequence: TGTGCCAGCAGTTCGGTTTGGGCAAGGAGCTCCTACGAGCAGTACTTC. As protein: CASSSVWARSSYEQYF.

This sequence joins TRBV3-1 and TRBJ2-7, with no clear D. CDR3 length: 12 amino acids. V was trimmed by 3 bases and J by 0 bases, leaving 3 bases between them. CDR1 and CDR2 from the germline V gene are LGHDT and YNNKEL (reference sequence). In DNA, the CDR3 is TGTGCCAGCAGCCAGAGCTCCTACGAGCAGTACTTC. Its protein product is CASSQSSYEQYF.

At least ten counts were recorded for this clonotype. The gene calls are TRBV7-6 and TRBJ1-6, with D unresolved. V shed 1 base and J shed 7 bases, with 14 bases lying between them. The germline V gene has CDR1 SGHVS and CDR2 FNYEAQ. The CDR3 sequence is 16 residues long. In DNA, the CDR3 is TGTGCCAGCAGCTTAGACGGAGACGGAGGAAATTCACCCCTCCACTTT. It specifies CASSLDGDGGNSPLHF.

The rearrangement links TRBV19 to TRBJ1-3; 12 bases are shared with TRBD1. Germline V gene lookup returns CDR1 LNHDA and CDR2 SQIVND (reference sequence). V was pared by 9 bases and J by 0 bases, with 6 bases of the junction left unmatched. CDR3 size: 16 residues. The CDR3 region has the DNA TGTGCCAGCGGGGACAGGGGGCGAATCTCTGGAAACACCATATATTTT. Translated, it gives CASGDRGRISGNTIYF.

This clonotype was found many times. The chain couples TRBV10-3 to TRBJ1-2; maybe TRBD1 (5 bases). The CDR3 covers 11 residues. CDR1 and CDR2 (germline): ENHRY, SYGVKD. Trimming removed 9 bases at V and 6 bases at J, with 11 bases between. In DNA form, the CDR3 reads TGTGCCATTTCCGGGGGGGATGGCTACACCTTC. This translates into CAISGGDGYTF.